This T cell receptor beta chain comes out of a study of CD8 T cells in Susac syndrome. The RNA input was roughly 0.45 to 1 ug, and it was reverse transcribed with random hexamers. Via MiXCR, TCRdb re-called the immunoSEQ multiplex PCR reads, giving one row per CDR3 protein. The table shows some 150,000 distinct CDR3 sequences, with just under 97% occurring only once. CDR3 length equals 15 residues. Germline V CDR1 and CDR2: SGHVS, FQNEAQ. Deletions cut 7 bases from V and 0 bases from J, with 15 bases between. The rearrangement uses TRBV7-8 and TRBJ1-2; the D gene is possibly TRBD1 (6 bases). The sample consisted of CD8+ T cells from PBMCs. The sequence came from a human donor with multiple sclerosis. For the CDR3, the DNA is TGTGCCAGCACCGAGGGGGACGTTACTAACTATGGCTACACCTTC. This sequence encodes CASTEGDVTNYGYTF. Together with reference TRBV7-8 and TRBJ1-2, the CDR3 gives the full variable domain: GAGVSQSPRYKVAKRGQDVALRCDPISGHVSLFWYQQALGQGPEFLTYFQNEAQLDKSGLPSDRFFAERPEGSVSTLKIQRTQQEDSAVYLCASTEGDVTNYGYTFGSGTRLTVV.